The rows below give T cell receptor beta chains drawn from one sample of a study of T cells after yellow fever vaccination. TCRdb used MiXCR to reprocess the 5' RACE reads, holding one entry per CDR3 protein. The table has about 580,000 distinct CDR3 sequences, 17% seen once. The starting material was PBMCs, obtained less than 6 days after the first yellow fever vaccination. The receptors here all came from a man aged 18 to 30 who received the YFV17D yellow fever vaccine. The CDR3 runs from the conserved cysteine through the conserved F or W. D genes are given only for firm matches. A row's size may be missing; if present it is once, few, many or a size class.

clone_size	v_call	d_call	j_call	cdr3_nt	cdr3_aa
.	TRBV7-6	TRBD1	TRBJ1-5	TGTGCCAGCAGCTCCGAGGACAGGGGGCGTGATCAGCCCCAGCATTTT	CASSSEDRGRDQPQHF
few	TRBV5-6	.	TRBJ1-1	TGTGCCAGCAGCTTGGCAGGTCCCGGAGCTTTCTTT	CASSLAGPGAFF
few	TRBV6-5	.	TRBJ1-5	TGTGCCAGCAGATACGGACACCCTTATAGCAATCAGCCCCAGCATTTT	CASRYGHPYSNQPQHF
few	TRBV19	.	TRBJ2-5	TGTGCCAGTAGGCAAGGTGGAGGTTCAGAGACCCAGTACTTC	CASRQGGGSETQYF
.	TRBV6-2/TRBV6-3	.	TRBJ2-3	TGTGCCAGCAAGCCAGCGGACCACACAGATACGCAGTATTTT	CASKPADHTDTQYF
few	TRBV7-9	.	TRBJ2-1	TGTGCCAGCAGCTTAACCAGGACCGCCTACAATGAGCAGTTCTTC	CASSLTRTAYNEQFF
.	TRBV6-2/TRBV6-3	TRBD1	TRBJ1-1	TGTGCCAGCACCAACGGACAGGGCACTGAAGCTTTCTTT	CASTNGQGTEAFF
few	TRBV20-1	.	TRBJ1-2	TGCAGTGCTACGCCTCCGAGAACAGCAGGCTATGGCTACACCTTC	CSATPPRTAGYGYTF
few	TRBV5-1	.	TRBJ1-6	TGCGCCAGCAGCCCCCAGGGATACTCACCCCTCCACTTT	CASSPQGYSPLHF
.	TRBV7-9	.	TRBJ2-3	TGTGCCAGCAGCCCCCCCTCCGGGGGTGAGGATACGCAGTATTTT	CASSPPSGGEDTQYF
.	TRBV6-1	.	TRBJ1-5	TGTGCCAGCAGTGACCTAGGTCATCAGCCCCAGCATTTT	CASSDLGHQPQHF
.	TRBV7-2	.	TRBJ2-2	TGTGCCAGCAGACCTAGTGCCTACGACACCGGGGAGCTGTTTTTT	CASRPSAYDTGELFF
many	TRBV12-3/TRBV12-4	TRBD2	TRBJ2-3	TGTGCCAGCAGTTCCGGACTAGCGGTGGATACGCAGTATTTT	CASSSGLAVDTQYF
few	TRBV28	.	TRBJ2-5	TGTGCCAGCAGTTTAACTAGCTTAGAGACCCAGTACTTC	CASSLTSLETQYF
.	TRBV5-1	.	TRBJ2-5	TGCGCCAGCAGTAATGAGCCCTCGGAGACCCAGTACTTC	CASSNEPSETQYF
.	TRBV6-5	.	TRBJ1-2	TGTGCCAGCAGTTACTCGATACGTGGAAGCCCAACTCTTGGTGGCTACACCTTC	CASSYSIRGSPTLGGYTF
few	TRBV30	.	TRBJ1-3	TGTGCCTGGAGCAACAGGGTCCTCGGAAACACCATATATTTT	CAWSNRVLGNTIYF
few	TRBV7-9	TRBD1	TRBJ2-1	TGTGCCAGCAGCTGGGGACAGGGGGAATACAATGAGCAGTTCTTC	CASSWGQGEYNEQFF
.	TRBV20-1	.	TRBJ1-1	TGCAGTGCTAGTTTGGTGAGCACTGAAGCTTTCTTT	CSASLVSTEAFF
.	TRBV30	.	TRBJ1-6	TGTGCCTGGAGTGTACTTCAGGGTATACCCCTCCACTTT	CAWSVLQGIPLHF
few	TRBV19	TRBD1	TRBJ1-4	TGTGCCAGTACCGGGGACAGGAGGACGGCAACTAATGAAAAACTGTTTTTT	CASTGDRRTATNEKLFF
many	TRBV4-3	.	TRBJ1-4	TGCGCCAGCAGCCAAGAACCCAACCAGCAGGAAAAACTGTTTTTT	CASSQEPNQQEKLFF
.	TRBV10-2	.	TRBJ1-4	TGCGCCACCTCGGGGCTATTTAATGAAAAACTGTTTTTT	CATSGLFNEKLFF
many	TRBV7-6	.	TRBJ2-7	TGTGCCAGCAGCCCGGGGGGCCTCGAGCAGTACTTC	CASSPGGLEQYF
few	TRBV20-1	TRBD1	TRBJ1-2	TGCAGTGCAACGGACAGGAAGAACTTCCAGTATGGCTACACCTTC	CSATDRKNFQYGYTF
.	TRBV6-5	.	TRBJ1-2	TGTGCCAGCAGTTACGGGGGTTGGAACTATGGCTACACCTTC	CASSYGGWNYGYTF
few	TRBV6-5	.	TRBJ1-4	TGTGCCAGCAGTTACGGTCCGAGGGGTGAAAAACTGTTTTTT	CASSYGPRGEKLFF
few	TRBV5-6	TRBD1	TRBJ2-7	TGTGCCAGCAGACACGGACAGGGGGTCGGGGAGCAGTACTTC	CASRHGQGVGEQYF
many	TRBV12-3/TRBV12-4	.	TRBJ2-2	TGTGCCAGCAGTTTAAGAAGGACAGCGAACACCGGGGAGCTGTTTTTT	CASSLRRTANTGELFF
.	TRBV5-1	.	TRBJ2-3	TGCGCCAGCAGCTACCCCACCTCCCGGGAAGCCAACGAGGATACGCAGTATTTT	CASSYPTSREANEDTQYF
.	TRBV7-9	TRBD1	TRBJ2-5	TGTGCCAGCAGCTACCCGACAGGGGCGGGATGGGAGACCCAGTACTTC	CASSYPTGAGWETQYF
.	TRBV29-1	.	TRBJ1-1	TGCAGCTCCCCGGGTGGGGCGGGCACTGAAGCTTTCTTT	CSSPGGAGTEAFF
.	TRBV5-5	.	TRBJ2-5	TGTGCCAGCAGCACATACAGGGTCCAAGAGACCCAGTACTTC	CASSTYRVQETQYF
.	TRBV7-9	.	TRBJ2-5	TGTGCCAGCAGCTTAAGTCTCGGAGGAGGGACCCAGTACTTC	CASSLSLGGGTQYF
.	TRBV6-1	.	TRBJ2-3	TGTGCCAGTGCCCCGACTTTTTGGGGAGCGGATACGCAGTATTTT	CASAPTFWGADTQYF
few	TRBV5-1	TRBD2	TRBJ2-5	TGCGCCAGCAGCTTGGGGGGACTAGCGGACTTGGGGACCCAGTACTTC	CASSLGGLADLGTQYF
.	TRBV7-2	.	TRBJ1-5	TGTGCCAGCAGCGAATGGGGCAATCAGCCCCAGCATTTT	CASSEWGNQPQHF
.	TRBV27	TRBD2	TRBJ2-5	TGTGCCACTTCGATCTATAGCGGGGGGCAAGAGACCCAGTACTTC	CATSIYSGGQETQYF
few	TRBV5-1	TRBD2	TRBJ2-3	TGCGCCAGCAGCTTGGCCGGCGGGGGTCGCACAGATACGCAGTATTTT	CASSLAGGGRTDTQYF
.	TRBV7-9	.	TRBJ1-5	TGTGACAGCAGCTCTGGGAAGGCTCAGCCCCAGCATTTT	CDSSSGKAQPQHF
.	TRBV4-3	.	TRBJ2-7	TGCGCCAGCAGCCAAGTCGCAGGAACAAACGAGCAGTACTTC	CASSQVAGTNEQYF
many	TRBV28	.	TRBJ1-5	TGTGCCAGCAGTTTGAGTCTTAATCAGCCCCAGCATTTT	CASSLSLNQPQHF
.	TRBV7-9	TRBD1	TRBJ1-6	TGTGCCAGCAGCTTGTACGACAGGGGTTCACCCCTCCACTTT	CASSLYDRGSPLHF
few	TRBV20-1	TRBD2	TRBJ2-2	TGCAGTGCTAGATCAACTGGGGGGGGCACCGGGGAGCTGTTTTTT	CSARSTGGGTGELFF
many	TRBV7-3	.	TRBJ2-3	TGTGCCAGCAGCTCTACTTACACAGATACGCAGTATTTT	CASSSTYTDTQYF
.	TRBV29-1	.	TRBJ2-3	TGCAGCACCCGGACAGCAGTTTCCACAGATACGCAGTATTTT	CSTRTAVSTDTQYF
few	TRBV29-1	.	TRBJ2-1	TGCAGCGTTCGCCACAGGAACTACAATGAGCAGTTCTTC	CSVRHRNYNEQFF
.	TRBV7-2	.	TRBJ2-5	TGTGCCAGCAGCCAACTCCTCCACCCTTTCCAAGAGACCCAGTACTTC	CASSQLLHPFQETQYF
.	TRBV5-6	.	TRBJ1-4	TGTGCCAGCAGCAATCCCCCGGGACACACCAATGAAAAACTGTTTTTT	CASSNPPGHTNEKLFF
many	TRBV5-1	.	TRBJ2-2	TGCGCCAGCAGCTTGGCGGGTACCTACACCGGGGAGCTGTTTTTT	CASSLAGTYTGELFF
few	TRBV30	.	TRBJ2-5	TGTGCCTGGACCCCCGTTTTGGAAGAGACCCAGTACTTC	CAWTPVLEETQYF
.	TRBV4-1	.	TRBJ2-5	TGCGCCAGCAGCCAAGACAGTCAGTACCAAGAGACCCAGTACTTC	CASSQDSQYQETQYF
few	TRBV20-1	TRBD2	TRBJ2-1	TGCAGTGCTAGTCGGCGGGGGAAGCAGTTCTTC	CSASRRGKQFF
once	TRBV10-3	.	TRBJ1-1	TGTGCCGCTCGTTTGGACTTGAACACTGAAGCTTTCTTT	CAARLDLNTEAFF
.	TRBV20-1	.	TRBJ1-1	TGCAGTGCTAGACGACAGTACACTGAAGCTTTCTTT	CSARRQYTEAFF
.	TRBV5-1	.	TRBJ2-5	TGCGCCAGCAGCCACGGACAGTACGAAGAGACCCAGTACTTC	CASSHGQYEETQYF